This TCR beta chain was captured in a study of cytomegalovirus exposure and HLA in healthy donors (dated by TCRdb to about 2017). Describing the broader study: An earlier analysis of some 600 of the donors reported roughly 300 Gb of sequence data and about 120 million unique TCR beta sequences obtained from about 180 million T cells. HLA typing included class I and class II loci at four-digit resolution. The aim of the study was to test whether cataloging public T cell receptors could identify signatures of past pathogen exposure. An earlier analysis of around 640 of the donors used high-throughput TCR beta sequencing to judge whether each TCR beta V gene segment behaved as functional or pseudogenic. Across about 370 genotyped donors of the cohort, an average of approximately 240,000 unique TCR beta nucleotide sequences per donor were sequenced, and approximately 17% of those sequences were non-productive. Of the roughly 400 genotyped donors, around 81% fell in the genetic ancestry cluster associated with self-reported Caucasian donors. Besides the first cohort of 666 subjects, a separate validation cohort made up of 120 different subjects was used. A later analysis re-analyzed previously published TCR beta repertoires from hundreds of donors and added high-resolution HLA genotyping to study TCR occurrence patterns. In the later analysis, no new phenotypic data were used to find candidate immune exposures; instead, reliance was placed on TCR beta sequences and their occurrence across donors. The number of donors typed differed by locus, with about 629-630 for A, B, C, DRB1 and DQB1, 522 for DQA1, over 600 for DPA1, and roughly 450 for DPB1. An early release that covered 500 to 800 HLA-typed donors contained approximately 300 gigabases of sequencing data and tens of millions of unique TCR sequences. High-throughput TCR immunosequencing, statistical association of individual TCRs with disease status, and machine learning were combined to predict cytomegalovirus infection status. Donor age, sex, ethnicity and CMV serostatus were compiled alongside the repertoire data. Four to six DR-DQ haplotypes were handled as single units for association and clustering, since linkage in the cohort was strong. Every discovery cohort repertoire had been produced on one sequencing platform. A later genetic analysis used genome-wide SNP genotypes for about 65% of the 666 donors, treating that subset as a discovery cohort. The study used immunosequencing to profile the T cell repertoires of under 700 subjects and linked those repertoires to cytomegalovirus serostatus. Overall study outcomes, separate from this receptor: Broadly in line with IMGT annotations, most TCR beta V segments showed up in productive rearrangements about 87% or about 30% of the time in an earlier analysis of 450 to 600 of the donors. Only TCR beta chains were sequenced in this cohort, and the absence of alpha or paired-chain data limited detectable features. The classifier was reported to diagnose cytomegalovirus status with high specificity and sensitivity in both the original cohort and the validation cohort. While some public TCRs were present in many individuals, most TCR sequences turned up only very rarely across donors. In a later analysis, the rate of TCR association differed among HLA loci, with DRB1 alleles having the most associated TCRs and HLA-C alleles having the fewest. Strong co-occurrence of HLA alleles, especially DR and DQ, made assigning TCR associations to individual alleles difficult. According to a later genetic analysis, donors in an Asian-associated ancestry cluster had fewer N-insertions in productive TCRs than the approximately 610-donor mean. In a later analysis, HLA-associated TCR beta chains showed more clonal expansion and lower generation probabilities than non-associated chains that were equally common. The study listed approximately 160 TCR beta chains as associated with cytomegalovirus. The sequencing pipeline was judged likely to have produced a cluster of highly shared sequence variants as a technical artifact. Correlated functional status among segregating V segments might reflect linkage disequilibrium, but an unknown experimental factor could not be ruled out. A further reported finding was that TCR beta sequences accurately predicted the HLA-A and HLA-B alleles for most subjects in the first cohort. Most CMV-associated TCR beta chains appeared to be HLA-restricted in a later analysis, and the HLA associations seemed to be driven largely by CMV exposure. Roughly uniform sequencing depth across donors was assumed in presence/absence analyses, although this assumption may not hold. CMV serostatus was the only immune exposure information available for the cohort. Approximately 16 rarely observed V segments, including chromosome 9 orphons, were excluded from the earlier analysis of about 600 of the donors because counts were too low. A later genetic analysis associated a missense DCLRE1C variant with V-gene and J-gene trimming of TCR beta chains, and an independent cohort replicated the association. The authors suggested that the approach could potentially be extended to other disease states and immunological phenotypes. Several of the top co-occurrence clusters appeared to be linked to parvovirus B19, influenza, CMV and Epstein-Barr virus, according to a later analysis. The 87-base-pair reads could not distinguish some IMGT-functional V segments, including TRBV6-2 and TRBV6-3, so those segments were excluded. At a false discovery rate of 0.05, a later analysis linked roughly 17,000 TCR beta sequences to specific HLA alleles. In vitro tests confirmed that a few of the cytomegalovirus-associated TCR beta chains recognize cytomegalovirus antigens. HLA typing was unavailable for some donors at each locus, so association tests used only the typed subset.

The germline V gene (reference sequence) sets CDR1 to LNHDA and CDR2 to SQIVND. Including the terminal cysteine and phenylalanine, the CDR3 comprises 14 residues. The CDR3 DNA has 42 bases and is translated from base 1. Ends trimmed: V by 3 bases, J by 4 bases; bases unmatched to a gene: 2. The cohort comprised 710 or so healthy bone marrow donors. At the time of sampling, every cohort member was nominally healthy, though immune exposures that went unrecorded were likely present. The donor tested CMV seropositive, placing the donor among the approximately 290 seropositive members of the cohort. A peripheral blood sample was collected from each donor, and TCR beta sequencing was performed on peripheral blood mononuclear cells. The Qiagen DNeasy Blood Extraction Kit was used to extract genomic DNA from the blood cell samples. This clone was found a few times. Its cognate antigen has yet to be identified. The sample holds no much larger clone one base away, and base qualities are not on file.

Preparation of the library involved the immunoSEQ multiplex PCR assay. For the multiplex PCR, a mixture combining 60 forward primers for TCR Vbeta segments and 13 reverse primers for TCR Jbeta segments was used. The CDR3 region of rearranged TCR beta genes was amplified from genomic DNA with a multiplex PCR assay. Amplified TCR beta libraries were sequenced as 87-base-pair reads on the Illumina HiSeq System. Turning to the authors' computational methods: A later analysis tallied around 80 million unique TCR beta chains across the 666 repertoires, and about 12 million of those chains were shared by two or more donors. Raw reads were error-corrected and collapsed into unique sequences with a nearest-neighbor algorithm that merged closely related sequences to remove PCR and sequencing errors. CDR3 sequences were aligned to IMGT reference sequences to assign V, D and J gene segments. For a sequence to be retained, a match of at least six nucleotides to both a V gene segment and a J gene segment was required. Rearrangements were called productive when the CDR3 lacked stop codons and stayed in frame with V and J; all others were non-productive. CDR3 was defined by IMGT convention, running from the second conserved V-encoded cysteine to the conserved J-encoded phenylalanine. Sequences without an unambiguous match to a single V gene segment were excluded from the earlier analysis of 500 to 700 of the donors. In an earlier analysis of 587 of the donors, a V segment was called functional when productive rearrangements were above 56.7%, and segregating when the standard deviation between donors exceeded 5%. To diagnose cytomegalovirus status from the catalog of TCR beta chain sequences, a statistical classification framework was built. A later analysis assigned V and J genes by comparing TCR nucleotide sequences with IMGT/GENE-DB human TR gene sequences. In a later analysis, CDR3 sequences and most-parsimonious VDJ recombination scenarios were assigned using the TCRdist pipeline. In a later analysis, every TCR beta chain was defined by the combination of its CDR3 amino acid sequence and its V-gene family, and reads without a unique V-gene family were dropped. A later analysis removed 550 to 700 highly shared, low-generation-probability nucleotide sequences to deal with suspected cross-contamination and a sequencing artifact. A later analysis calculated a clonal expansion index for each public chain from normalized within-repertoire ranks of inferred template counts. In a later analysis, generation probabilities were computed using a VDJ recombination model fitted to out-of-frame rearrangements, and the results were checked against IGoR. In a later analysis, hypergeometric tests were used to score TCR-TCR, TCR-HLA and TCR-CMV co-occurrence, with a repertoire-size bias correction applied to TCR pairs. To estimate false discovery rates, a later analysis permuted the HLA or CMV assignments 20 times. In a later analysis, co-occurring TCRs were grouped with DBSCAN, and TCRdist sequence similarity was added when clustering was performed within HLA-allele-positive subsets. Repertoires with fewer than 30,000 or more than 120,000 public chains, plus five repertoires with anomalous nucleotide sharing, were excluded from co-occurrence clustering. Held by TCRdb, this immuneACCESS table contains in-frame sequences only and omits some clones. Under half of the omission traces to an unresolved V gene where checked; the cause of the rest is unknown. V, J and clone size reflect that table, while D and trimming were determined from the DNA. This sample has under 300,000 clones in its table, and 84% of those were observed once. Roughly 2% of the sample is in the top ten clones.

Recombination linked TRBV19 to TRBJ2-2, and TRBD2 matches 7 of the central bases. The sequence was collected from a woman aged 40 to 50 in good health and CMV-seropositive. Sequences were obtained from PBMCs. The CDR3 protein is CASSMGRVTGELFF. The DNA sequence follows: TGTGCCAGTAGTATGGGGAGGGTCACCGGGGAGCTGTTTTTT.